The rows below give T cell receptor beta chains drawn from one sample of a study of blood T cell repertoires in COVID-19. Clones were sequenced by immunoSEQ multiplex PCR, and TCRdb holds only the in-frame ones, with some missing. The data contain under 200,000 clones, 80% to 90% of them singletons. Sequencing used peripheral blood. Every receptor here comes from a man in his sixties with acute or convalescent COVID-19. The CDR3 runs from the conserved cysteine through the conserved F or W. The D gene is left open where the match is weak. Size is stated for part of the rows, as once, few or many counts, or as a class when the clone is expanded.

v_gene	abundance	j_gene	d_gene	CDR3nt	CDR3aa
TRBV2	NA	TRBJ2-5	NA	TGTGCCAGCAGTGCCTCTAGTGCACAAGAGACCCAGTACTTC	CASSASSAQETQYF
TRBV9	NA	TRBJ2-1	NA	TGTGCCAGCAGCGTACGGCCGGAAGGGGATGAGCAGTTCTTC	CASSVRPEGDEQFF
TRBV19	NA	TRBJ1-2	NA	TGTGCCAGTACCCCTCTCGGAACGGGCTATGGCTACACCTTC	CASTPLGTGYGYTF
TRBV7-6	NA	TRBJ1-6	NA	TGTGCCAGCAGCTTCGCATTCCGGGCGGGGGATTCACCCCTCCACTTT	CASSFAFRAGDSPLHF
TRBV7-3	few	TRBJ2-1	NA	TGTGCCAGCAGCCCCGGGGGTGAGCAGTTCTTC	CASSPGGEQFF
TRBV10-3	NA	TRBJ1-2	NA	TGTGCCATCGAGGACGGGGTTGATGGCTACACCTTC	CAIEDGVDGYTF
TRBV5-1	NA	TRBJ1-2	TRBD1	TGCGCCAGCAGCTCTATTCCCGGGACAGGGAACTATGGCTACACCTTC	CASSSIPGTGNYGYTF
TRBV28	NA	TRBJ1-5	NA	TGTGCCAGCAGTTTACAGGGGAGAGGTAGCAATCAGCCCCAGCATTTT	CASSLQGRGSNQPQHF
TRBV28	NA	TRBJ1-2	NA	TGTGCCAGCAGTTTAACGGGGGGTAGTAATGGCTACACCTTC	CASSLTGGSNGYTF
TRBV2	NA	TRBJ1-5	NA	TGTGCCAGCAGTGAATTTGGCGGAAATTCAAATCAGCCCCAGCATTTT	CASSEFGGNSNQPQHF
TRBV11-2	NA	TRBJ2-1	TRBD2	TGTGCCAGCAGCTTACGACTAGCGGGAGACAATGAGCAGTTCTTC	CASSLRLAGDNEQFF
TRBV18	NA	TRBJ1-1	NA	TGTGCCAGCTCACCACAAACAGGGAACATGAACACTGAAGCTTTCTTT	CASSPQTGNMNTEAFF
TRBV24-1	NA	TRBJ2-3	NA	TGTGCCACCAGTCGAGGGGGACGCGATACGCAGTATTTT	CATSRGGRDTQYF
TRBV7-3	few	TRBJ1-3	TRBD1	TGTGCCAGCAGCTTAACCTCGACAGGGTCTGGAAACACCATATATTTT	CASSLTSTGSGNTIYF
TRBV10-3	NA	TRBJ1-3	NA	TGTGCCATCAGCCCGGACATCTCTGGAAACACCATATATTTT	CAISPDISGNTIYF
TRBV29-1	few	TRBJ1-1	NA	TGCAGCGTTGAAGGGCCGATGAACACTGAAGCTTTCTTT	CSVEGPMNTEAFF
TRBV7-9	few	TRBJ1-2	TRBD1	TGTGCCAGCAGCTTAGGGACAGGGAAGTATGGCTACACCTTC	CASSLGTGKYGYTF
TRBV9	NA	TRBJ2-1	TRBD2	TGTGCCAGCAGCGTAAGCGGGAGTTACAATGAGCAGTTCTTC	CASSVSGSYNEQFF
TRBV11-2	NA	TRBJ2-7	NA	TGTGCCAGCAGCCCTTCCTACGAGCAGTACTTC	CASSPSYEQYF